A selection of T cell receptor beta chains follows, all from one sample in a study of shared clonotypes between healthy human individuals. The data were produced by immunoSEQ multiplex PCR, yet TCRdb's version contains in-frame clones alone and is incomplete. The table shows 1.6 million or so clones, with around 98.5% occurring only once. The sample comprised naive CD4+ T cells sorted from blood. Every receptor here comes from a man between 25 and 39 years old in good health. Both conserved end residues are part of each CDR3. The order of the fields is V gene, J gene, clone size, D gene, CDR3 DNA, CDR3 protein. The D gene is left open where the match is weak. The size field is filled for only some rows; it gives once, few, many or a size class.

TRBV27	TRBJ1-5	.	.	TGTGCCAGCATGTTAGACCCAGGGGTTCATCAGCCCCAGCATTTT	CASMLDPGVHQPQHF
TRBV11-2	TRBJ2-1	.	.	TGTGCCAGCAGCTCCTTCGGTGAGCAGTTCTTC	CASSSFGEQFF
TRBV5-1	TRBJ2-2	.	TRBD1	TGCGCCAGCAGCGTTGGACAGGGTGGCGGGGAGCTGTTTTTT	CASSVGQGGGELFF
TRBV30	TRBJ2-7	.	.	TGTGCCTGGAGTGGAACGGGCCGCTCCTACGAGCAGTACTTC	CAWSGTGRSYEQYF
TRBV9	TRBJ1-5	.	.	TGTGCCAGCAGCGCAACGGGATGGAATCAGCCCCAGCATTTT	CASSATGWNQPQHF
TRBV7-2	TRBJ2-3	.	TRBD2	TGTGCCAGCAGCTCGTCTGGGACTAGCGGAAGGGATACGCAGTATTTT	CASSSSGTSGRDTQYF
TRBV30	TRBJ1-3	.	TRBD1	TGTGCCTGGAGGAAGACAGGGACTGGAAACACCATATATTTT	CAWRKTGTGNTIYF
TRBV4-3	TRBJ1-4	.	.	TGCGCCAGCAGCCAAGACTCAGGGAATGAAAAACTGTTTTTT	CASSQDSGNEKLFF
TRBV19	TRBJ2-7	.	TRBD2	TGTGCCAGTACGGGGCTAGCGGGAGAGCCTAGGGAGCAGTACTTC	CASTGLAGEPREQYF
TRBV4-3	TRBJ2-7	once	.	TGCGCCAGCAGCCCTCAGACTAATTCCTACGAGCAGTACTTC	CASSPQTNSYEQYF
TRBV25-1	TRBJ2-5	.	.	TGTGCCAGCAGTGAATACAGGGAGACCCAGTACTTC	CASSEYRETQYF
TRBV27	TRBJ1-2	.	.	TGTGCCAGCAGTCAGCAGGGTGCCTATGGCTACACCTTC	CASSQQGAYGYTF
TRBV28	TRBJ2-5	once	.	TGTGCCAGCAGTCCAGGGGTGAGAAAGACCCAGTACTTC	CASSPGVRKTQYF
TRBV5-5	TRBJ2-1	.	.	TGTGCCAGCAGCTTGGTTGCGGGAACCAATGAGCAGTTCTTC	CASSLVAGTNEQFF
TRBV6-1	TRBJ2-7	.	.	TGTGCCACCAGGGACCATGGGCATGGCGAGCAGTACTTC	CATRDHGHGEQYF
TRBV7-9	TRBJ2-7	.	.	TGTGCCAGCAGCTTCGTCAACGGATACGAGCAGTACTTC	CASSFVNGYEQYF
TRBV30	TRBJ2-2	.	.	TGTGCCTGGAGTGTACGGTCGTCCGGGGAGCTGTTTTTT	CAWSVRSSGELFF
TRBV5-1	TRBJ2-7	.	.	TGCGCCAGCAGCTTGGCGGTGGGAGGACCTAACGAGCAGTACTTC	CASSLAVGGPNEQYF
TRBV5-1	TRBJ2-7	.	TRBD1	TGCGCCAGCAGCTCGAGGACAGGGAACTACGAGCAGTACTTC	CASSSRTGNYEQYF
TRBV5-1	TRBJ1-5	.	TRBD1	TGCGCCAGCAGCTTGGGGGGACAGGGCAATCAGCCCCAGCATTTT	CASSLGGQGNQPQHF
TRBV15	TRBJ2-7	.	TRBD2	TGTGCCACCAGCAGAGTAGTGTGGGAGGGGACCTACGAGCAGTACTTC	CATSRVVWEGTYEQYF
TRBV7-2	TRBJ2-1	.	.	TGTGCCAGCAGCTTGGCTGTCAGCGCTGAGCAGTTCTTC	CASSLAVSAEQFF
TRBV28	TRBJ2-5	.	TRBD2	TGTGCCAGCAGCCTAGCGGGAATCGGAGAGGCCCAGTACTTC	CASSLAGIGEAQYF
TRBV11-2	TRBJ2-5	.	.	TGTGCCAGCAGCTCCCCAGAGACCCAGTACTTC	CASSSPETQYF
TRBV5-1	TRBJ1-2	.	.	TGCGCCAGCAGCTTGGAGCGTTATGGCTACACCTTC	CASSLERYGYTF
TRBV5-1	TRBJ2-1	.	.	TGCGCCAGCAGTTTCGGACGACGGGGATCCTACAATGAGCAGTTCTTC	CASSFGRRGSYNEQFF
TRBV9	TRBJ2-6	.	.	TGTGCCAGCAGCCCCCTCGGAGGGTCCGGGGCCAACGTCCTGACTTTC	CASSPLGGSGANVLTF
TRBV5-4	TRBJ2-2	.	TRBD2	TGTGCCAGCAGCTTGGACGGGAGGGACTACACCGGGGAGCTGTTTTTT	CASSLDGRDYTGELFF
TRBV18	TRBJ2-1	once	.	TGTGCCAGCTCACCTCCCGCCCGAACTCCCCACAATGAGCAGTTCTTC	CASSPPARTPHNEQFF
TRBV18	TRBJ1-1	.	.	TGTGCCAGCTCCCAAAAGGACACTGAAGCTTTCTTT	CASSQKDTEAFF
TRBV2	TRBJ2-7	.	.	TGTGCCAGCAGTGAGAATTTCTACGAGCAGTACTTC	CASSENFYEQYF
TRBV9	TRBJ2-1	.	.	TGTGCCAGCAGCGTAGGACTAGAGGTGTACAATGAGCAGTTCTTC	CASSVGLEVYNEQFF
TRBV2	TRBJ2-7	.	.	TGTGCCAGCAGGGGTCGGGCCCTCCCCTCCTACGAGCAGTACTTC	CASRGRALPSYEQYF
TRBV7-2	TRBJ2-7	.	.	TGTGCCAGCGCTAGGGAGCTGATCTACGAGCAGTACTTC	CASARELIYEQYF